The present T cell receptor beta chain was sequenced within a study of cytomegalovirus exposure and HLA in healthy donors. Overall study results and limits: An apparent linkage of common viral pathogens to several of the most significant clusters emerged in a later analysis. Researchers catalogued some 160 TCR beta chains as cytomegalovirus-associated. Through in vitro validation, a few CMV-associated chains were shown to be specific for CMV antigens.

As concerns this clone: Its target is unknown.

Primers included in the PCR were 60 Vbeta and 13 Jbeta primers. Only in-frame clones appear in the TCRdb table, and some are missing; sequencing was by immunoSEQ multiplex PCR. Of under 200,000 clones in the sample, around nine tenths were seen once. Per germline, CDR1 MGHDK and CDR2 SYGVNS. The CDR3 has 16 amino acids. The V and J ends lost 1 base and 1 base respectively, with 13 bases between them. This receptor was identified in a woman younger than 45 in good health and CMV-seronegative. Sample: PBMCs. The chain joins TRBV25-1 to TRBJ1-1, with TRBD1 as a possible D gene (6 bases). CDR3 residues: CASSEWGGPPNTEAFF. CDR3 sequence (DNA): TGTGCCAGCAGTGAATGGGGGGGCCCCCCGAACACTGAAGCTTTCTTT.